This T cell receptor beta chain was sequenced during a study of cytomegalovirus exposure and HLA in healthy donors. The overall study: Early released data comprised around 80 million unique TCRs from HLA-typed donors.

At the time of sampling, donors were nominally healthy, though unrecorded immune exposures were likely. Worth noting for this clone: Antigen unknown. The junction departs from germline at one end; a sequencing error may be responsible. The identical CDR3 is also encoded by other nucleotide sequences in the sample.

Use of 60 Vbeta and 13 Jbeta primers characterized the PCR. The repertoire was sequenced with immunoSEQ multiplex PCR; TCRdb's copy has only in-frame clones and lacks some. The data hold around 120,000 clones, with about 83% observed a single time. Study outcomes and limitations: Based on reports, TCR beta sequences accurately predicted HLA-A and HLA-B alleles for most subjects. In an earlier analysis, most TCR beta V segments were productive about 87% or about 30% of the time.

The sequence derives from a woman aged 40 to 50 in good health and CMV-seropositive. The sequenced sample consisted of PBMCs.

The CDR3 sequence is CASSIDRDHNSPLHF. The CDR3 DNA reads as TGTGCCAGTAGTATTGACAGGGATCATAATTCCCCCCTCCACTTT. This chain joins TRBV19 and TRBJ1-6; 7 nucleotides line up with TRBD1. The CDR3 length is 15 residues. Germline V gene sequence: CDR1 LNHDA, CDR2 SQIVND (reference sequence).